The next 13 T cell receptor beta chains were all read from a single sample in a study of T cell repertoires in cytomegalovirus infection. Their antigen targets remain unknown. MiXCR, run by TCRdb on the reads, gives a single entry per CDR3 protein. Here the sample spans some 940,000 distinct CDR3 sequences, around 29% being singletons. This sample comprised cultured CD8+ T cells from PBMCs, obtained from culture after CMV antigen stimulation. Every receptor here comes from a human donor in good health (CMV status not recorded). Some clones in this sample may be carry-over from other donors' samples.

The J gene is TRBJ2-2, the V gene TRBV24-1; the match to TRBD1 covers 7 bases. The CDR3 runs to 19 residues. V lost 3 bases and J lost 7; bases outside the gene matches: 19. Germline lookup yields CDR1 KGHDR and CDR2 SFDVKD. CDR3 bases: TGTGCCACCAGTGATCCTAATCAGGCCCAGGGGGATATGGTCGGGGAGCTGTTTTTT. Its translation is CATSDPNQAQGDMVGELFF.

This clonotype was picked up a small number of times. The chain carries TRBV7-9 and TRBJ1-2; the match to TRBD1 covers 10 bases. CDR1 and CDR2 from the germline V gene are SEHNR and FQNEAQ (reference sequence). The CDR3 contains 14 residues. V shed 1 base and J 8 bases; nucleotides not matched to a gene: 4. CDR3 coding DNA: TGTGCCAGCAGCTTAGATGGGACAGGGGACGGCTACACCTTC. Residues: CASSLDGTGDGYTF.

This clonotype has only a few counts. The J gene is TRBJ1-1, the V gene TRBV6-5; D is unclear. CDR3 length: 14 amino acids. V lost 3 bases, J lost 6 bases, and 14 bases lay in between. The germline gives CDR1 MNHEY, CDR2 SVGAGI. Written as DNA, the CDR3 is TGTGCCAGCAGTTATACCTCAGGAGTCCCTGAAGCTTTCTTT. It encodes CASSYTSGVPEAFF.

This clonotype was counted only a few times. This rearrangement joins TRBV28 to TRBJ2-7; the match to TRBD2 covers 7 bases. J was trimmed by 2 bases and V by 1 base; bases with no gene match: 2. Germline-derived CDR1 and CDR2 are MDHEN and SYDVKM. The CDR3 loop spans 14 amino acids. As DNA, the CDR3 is TGTGCCAGCAGTTTATTGGGGGGGGCCTACGAGCAGTACGTC. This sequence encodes CASSLLGGAYEQYV.

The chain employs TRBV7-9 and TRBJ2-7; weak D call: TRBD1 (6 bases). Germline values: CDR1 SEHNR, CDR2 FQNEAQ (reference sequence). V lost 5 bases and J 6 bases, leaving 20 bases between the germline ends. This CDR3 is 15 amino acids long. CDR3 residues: CASSTLSTGSPEQYV. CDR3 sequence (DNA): TGTGCCAGCAGCACTCTATCTACAGGGTCCCCCGAGCAGTACGTC.

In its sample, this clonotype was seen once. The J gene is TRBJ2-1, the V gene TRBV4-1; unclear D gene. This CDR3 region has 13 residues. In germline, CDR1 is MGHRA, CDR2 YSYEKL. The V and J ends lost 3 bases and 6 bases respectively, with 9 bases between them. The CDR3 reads CASSHPMPNEQFF. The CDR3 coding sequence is TGCGCCAGCAGCCACCCTATGCCCAATGAGCAGTTCTTC.

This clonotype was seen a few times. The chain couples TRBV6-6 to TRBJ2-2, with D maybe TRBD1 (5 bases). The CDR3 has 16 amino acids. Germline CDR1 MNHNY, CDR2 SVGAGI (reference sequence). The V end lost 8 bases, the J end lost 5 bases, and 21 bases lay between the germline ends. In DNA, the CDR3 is TGTGCCAGCGGACACTACCCGACAGTCGGAACCGGGGAGCTGTTTTTT. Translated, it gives CASGHYPTVGTGELFF.

CDR3 protein: CASTVRGVLHF. In nucleotides, the CDR3 is TGTGCCAGCACCGTGAGGGGGGTCCTCCACTTT. This chain links TRBV7-9 with TRBJ1-6; D possibly corresponds to TRBD1 (6 bases). This CDR3 has 11 amino acids. Germline CDR1 is SEHNR and CDR2 is FQNEAQ (reference sequence). V lost 7 bases, J lost 15 bases, and 13 bases lay in between.

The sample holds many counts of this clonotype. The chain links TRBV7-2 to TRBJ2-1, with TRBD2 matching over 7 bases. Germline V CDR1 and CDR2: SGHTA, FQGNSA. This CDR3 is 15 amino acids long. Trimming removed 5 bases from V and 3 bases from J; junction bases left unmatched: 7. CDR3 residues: CASSPLAELYNEQFF. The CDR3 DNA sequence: TGTGCCAGCAGCCCCCTAGCGGAACTCTACAATGAGCAGTTCTTC.

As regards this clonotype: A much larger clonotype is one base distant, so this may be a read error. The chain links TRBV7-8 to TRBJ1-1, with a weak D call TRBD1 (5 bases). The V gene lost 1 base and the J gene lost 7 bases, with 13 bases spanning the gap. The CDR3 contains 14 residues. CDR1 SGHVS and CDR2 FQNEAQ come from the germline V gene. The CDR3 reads CASSLDWVTGEAFF. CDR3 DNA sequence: TGTGCCAGCAGCTTAGACTGGGTAACAGGTGAAGCTTTCTTT.

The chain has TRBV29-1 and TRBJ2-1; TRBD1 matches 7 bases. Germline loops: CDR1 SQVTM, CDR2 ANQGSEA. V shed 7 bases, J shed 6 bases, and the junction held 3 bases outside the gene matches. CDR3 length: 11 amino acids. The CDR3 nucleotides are TGCAGCGCCAGGGACAGCAATGAGCAGTTCTTC. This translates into CSARDSNEQFF.

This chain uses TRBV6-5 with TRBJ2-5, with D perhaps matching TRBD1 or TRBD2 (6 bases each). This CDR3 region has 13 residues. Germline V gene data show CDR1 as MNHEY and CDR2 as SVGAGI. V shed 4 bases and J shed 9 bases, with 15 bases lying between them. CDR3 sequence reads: CASSFRGDSAQYF. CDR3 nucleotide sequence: TGTGCCAGCAGTTTTAGGGGGGACTCGGCCCAGTACTTC.

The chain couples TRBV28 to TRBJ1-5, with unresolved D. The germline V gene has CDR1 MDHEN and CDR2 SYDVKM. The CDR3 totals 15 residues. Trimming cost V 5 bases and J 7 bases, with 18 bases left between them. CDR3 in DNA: TGTGCCAGCAGTCCCTGGATAGGGATCGGACAGCCCCAGCATTTT. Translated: CASSPWIGIGQPQHF. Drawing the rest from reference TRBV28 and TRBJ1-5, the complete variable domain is DVKVTQSSRYLVKRTGEKVFLECVQDMDHENMFWYRQDPGLGLRLIYFSYDVKMKEKGDIPEGYSVSREKKERFSLILESASTNQTSMYLCASSPWIGIGQPQHFGDGTRLSIL.